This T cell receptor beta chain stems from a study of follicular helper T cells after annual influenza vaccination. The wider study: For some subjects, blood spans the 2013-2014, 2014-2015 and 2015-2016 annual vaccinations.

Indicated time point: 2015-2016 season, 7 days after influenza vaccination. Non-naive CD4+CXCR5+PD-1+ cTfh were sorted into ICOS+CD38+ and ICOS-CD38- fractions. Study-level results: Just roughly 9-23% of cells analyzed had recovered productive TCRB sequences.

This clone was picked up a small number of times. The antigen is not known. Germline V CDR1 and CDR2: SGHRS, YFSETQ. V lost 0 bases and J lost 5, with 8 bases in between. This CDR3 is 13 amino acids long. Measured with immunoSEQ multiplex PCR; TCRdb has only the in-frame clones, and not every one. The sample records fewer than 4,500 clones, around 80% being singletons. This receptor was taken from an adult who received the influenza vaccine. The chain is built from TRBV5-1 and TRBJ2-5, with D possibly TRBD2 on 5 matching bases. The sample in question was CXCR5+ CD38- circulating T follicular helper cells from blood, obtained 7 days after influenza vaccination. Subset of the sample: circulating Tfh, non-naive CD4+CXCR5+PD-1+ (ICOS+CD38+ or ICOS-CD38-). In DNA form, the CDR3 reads TGCGCCAGCAGCTTGGGAGGGAGTGAGACCCAGTACTTC. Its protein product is CASSLGGSETQYF.